Here is one T cell receptor beta chain with its context. Its specificity is not known. Using immunoSEQ multiplex PCR, the repertoire was profiled, and TCRdb retains in-frame clones only, with some absent. The data show approximately 120,000 clones, approximately 86% seen once. Looked up from germline, CDR1 is SGHTS and CDR2 is YDEGEE. The CDR3 runs to 14 residues. The germline V and J ends were trimmed by 1 base and 2 bases, with 10 bases remaining between them. This sample was taken from a study of T cell responses to AZD1222 COVID-19 vaccine. Study details: Second-dose intervals of approximately 4 or approximately 12 weeks were pooled. Points from the study as a whole: Clonal diversity may have been underestimated, and the donors were mostly white British, with more females than males. Repertoires were sampled only after the peak T cell response. A reported finding is that nearly half of spike-specific TCRs target unmutated variant regions.

The V and J genes are TRBV5-8 and TRBJ2-7; D gene uncertain. The TCR sequence derives from an adult in good health. Sample: peripheral blood, taken on day 0 of AZD1222 vaccination. For the CDR3, the DNA is TGTGCCAGCAGCTTGAGCTCAGGCCCCTACGAGCAGTACTTC. Protein sequence: CASSLSSGPYEQYF.